The 17 T cell receptor beta chains below all came from one sample that was sequenced in a study of shared clonotypes between healthy human individuals. TCRdb's copy holds only in-frame clones and misses some; the assay was immunoSEQ multiplex PCR. The table lists 2 million to 2.5 million clones, just over 90% of them singletons. What was sequenced was naive CD4+ T cells from PBMCs. Subset denoted: CD45RA+ positively selected. The receptor set was obtained from a man between 18 and 29 years old in good health. Some clones in this sample may be carry-over from other donors' samples.

This clone appeared a single time. CDR3 sequence (DNA): TGCGCCAGCAGCGCTAGCGGGAGATCAACAGATACGCAGTATTTT. Encoded protein: CASSASGRSTDTQYF. The V and J genes are TRBV5-1 and TRBJ2-3; TRBD2 aligns across 10 bases. The CDR3 is 15 amino acids. Trimming at V came to 4 bases and at J to 3 bases, leaving 5 bases not matched to a gene. From germline, CDR1 is SGHRS and CDR2 YFSETQ.

The chain recombines TRBV6-1 with TRBJ2-7, with D unresolved. Trimming shortened V by 4 bases and J by 0 bases, and 4 bases separated the two germline ends. The CDR3 has 12 amino acids. Germline loops: CDR1 MNHNS, CDR2 SASEGT. CDR3 loop: CASSAHSYEQYF. The CDR3 nucleotides are TGTGCCAGCAGTGCCCACTCCTACGAGCAGTACTTC.

V and J are TRBV7-9 and TRBJ2-6, with 7 bases that match TRBD2. Germline V gene lookup returns CDR1 SEHNR and CDR2 FQNEAQ (reference sequence). The V segment lost 6 bases and the J segment 1 base; nucleotides outside the gene matches: 12. This CDR3 comprises 18 residues. The CDR3 sequence: CASRPLLGLHSGANVLTF. CDR3 coding DNA: TGTGCCAGCAGGCCCTTACTGGGACTACATTCTGGGGCCAACGTCCTGACTTTC.

Regarding this clone: Other DNA sequences in this sample translate to the same CDR3. The chain joins TRBV5-4 to TRBJ2-7; no reliable D call. Germline V gene sequence: CDR1 SGHNT, CDR2 YYREEE (reference sequence). The CDR3 sequence is 11 residues long. V was cut by 3 bases and J by 6 bases, with 7 bases left in between. The chain's CDR3 is CASSSSSEQYF. CDR3 DNA: TGTGCCAGCAGCTCGAGCAGCGAGCAGTACTTC.

Worth noting for this clone: This may come from a read error, since a much larger clone is one base off. CDR3 loop: CASSPTGGSYNEQFF. CDR3 in DNA: TGTGCCAGCAGTCCGACAGGGGGCTCCTACAATGAGCAGTTCTTC. The V call is TRBV6-5, the J call TRBJ2-1, with 9 positions matching TRBD1. This CDR3 is 15 amino acids long. Unmatched junction bases numbered 2, after V lost 5 bases and J lost 0 bases. CDR1 and CDR2 (germline): MNHEY, SVGAGI.

V gene TRBV2 combines with J gene TRBJ1-1; no definite D call. Trimming took off 5 bases at V and 6 bases at J, with 13 bases between the two ends. This CDR3 spans 13 amino acids. Looked up from germline, CDR1 is SNHLY and CDR2 is FYNNEI. The CDR3 coding sequence is TGTGCCAGCAGTTTCGGGGTCGGGGCTGAAGCTTTCTTT. Translation: CASSFGVGAEAFF.

This clone turned up a few times. Different DNA sequences within this sample yield the same CDR3. This chain connects TRBV7-9 to TRBJ1-1; D gene ambiguous. Per germline, CDR1 SEHNR and CDR2 FQNEAQ (reference sequence). V shed 6 bases and J shed 2 bases, with 10 bases lying between them. The CDR3 is 13 residues long. DNA for the CDR3: TGTGCCAGCAGTAACAGCCTCAACACTGAAGCTTTCTTT. Residues: CASSNSLNTEAFF.

The rearrangement uses TRBV5-6 and TRBJ1-2; 7 nucleotides match TRBD1. After removal of 4 bases from V and 4 bases from J, the junction contained 10 bases not matched to a gene. Germline V gene data show CDR1 as SGHDT and CDR2 as YYEEEE. The CDR3 spans 15 residues. The CDR3: CASSPPTGTGYGYTF. As DNA, the CDR3 is TGTGCCAGCAGCCCGCCGACAGGGACGGGCTATGGCTACACCTTC.

The rearrangement uses TRBV5-1 and TRBJ1-1; a possible D gene is TRBD1 (6 bases). V was cut by 2 bases and J by 6 bases, with 11 bases left in between. This CDR3 spans 13 amino acids. CDR1 is SGHRS and CDR2 is YFSETQ in the germline V gene. This chain's CDR3 is CASSLTPGAEAFF. CDR3 in DNA: TGCGCCAGCAGCTTAACTCCAGGGGCTGAAGCTTTCTTT.

V usage is TRBV28 and J usage is TRBJ2-2; 8 positions agree with TRBD2. The ends lost 3 bases at V and 7 bases at J; junction bases unmatched: 7. Germline V gene lookup returns CDR1 MDHEN and CDR2 SYDVKM. The CDR3 length is 15 residues. CDR3 in amino acids: CASSLSGSLGGELFF. The CDR3 DNA follows: TGTGCCAGCAGTTTGAGCGGGAGTTTGGGCGGGGAGCTGTTTTTT.

The rearrangement joins TRBV29-1 to TRBJ2-3, with 7 bases that match TRBD2. V was pared by 2 bases and J by 4 bases, with 9 bases of the junction left unmatched. The CDR3 covers 15 residues. The germline gives CDR1 SQVTM, CDR2 ANQGSEA. The chain's CDR3 is CSVENGREIPDTQYF. CDR3 nucleotides: TGCAGCGTTGAAAACGGGCGGGAGATCCCAGATACGCAGTATTTT.

This chain connects TRBV4-2 to TRBJ2-1; D is unclear. The V gene's germline CDR1 is LGHNA and CDR2 YNFKEQ. This CDR3 has 15 amino acids. V gave up 1 base and J gave up 0 bases, with 7 bases separating them. As DNA, the CDR3 is TGTGCCAGCAGCCAAGTCCGTAGCTCCTACAATGAGCAGTTCTTC. Translating gives CASSQVRSSYNEQFF.

The V call is TRBV4-3, the J call TRBJ1-3; D is uncertain. Germline values: CDR1 LGHNA, CDR2 YSLEER. V lost 2 bases and J lost 2, with 4 bases in between. The CDR3 runs 13 residues. The DNA for the CDR3 is TGCGCCAGCAGCCAACTAACTGGAAACACCATATATTTT. It is translated as CASSQLTGNTIYF.

This clone appeared a single time. J is TRBJ2-1 and V is TRBV5-4, with 7 bases aligning to TRBD1. CDR1 and CDR2 (germline): SGHNT, YYREEE (reference sequence). The CDR3 spans 13 residues. The V and J ends lost 2 bases and 9 bases, in that order; junction bases with no gene match: 5. CDR3 bases: TGTGCCAGCAGCTTTATTCGACAGGGTGAGCAGTTCTTC. Translating gives CASSFIRQGEQFF.

The CDR3 sequence: CASSPGVPGELFF. The CDR3 DNA is TGTGCCAGCAGCCCAGGGGTCCCCGGGGAGCTGTTTTTT. This chain uses TRBV6-4 with TRBJ2-2; D is possibly TRBD1 (6 bases). V was shortened by 6 bases and J by 6 bases, with 11 bases between the two germline ends. Looked up from germline, CDR1 is MRHNA and CDR2 is SNTAGT. The CDR3 contains 13 residues.

The chain couples TRBV6-5 to TRBJ1-1; 11 bases align to TRBD1. Per germline, CDR1 MNHEY and CDR2 SVGAGI. Trimming removed 5 bases from V and 5 bases from J; junction bases left unmatched: 7. This CDR3 is built from 15 residues. The CDR3 coding sequence is TGTGCCAGCAGTACGGGACAGGGGGGACGAACTGAAGCTTTCTTT. Translated, it gives CASSTGQGGRTEAFF.

The J gene is TRBJ2-2, the V gene TRBV6-6; no definite D call. Germline CDR1 MNHNY, CDR2 SVGAGI (reference sequence). The CDR3 has 13 amino acids. The V gene lost 0 bases and the J gene lost 7 bases, with 6 bases spanning the gap. DNA of the CDR3: TGTGCCAGCAGTTACTCGGATCTCGGGGAGCTGTTTTTT. This translates into CASSYSDLGELFF.